This is a list of T cell receptor beta chains from one sample in a study of patients and donors after allogeneic stem cell transplantation. From the RT-PCR reads, TCRdb called clonotypes with MiXCR, one entry per CDR3 protein. This table has hundreds of thousands of distinct CDR3 sequences, around 15% appearing once. The specimen was blood, either unsorted or a sorted T cell fraction (not recorded which). The receptor set was obtained from a human donor who was either an allogeneic HSCT recipient or a stem cell or donor lymphocyte infusion donor (not recorded which). It is not recorded whose cells these are; they may come from a transplant donor. The conserved cysteine and the conserved F or W are not part of the CDR3 here.

j_call | v_call | cdr3_aa
TRBJ2-3 | TRBV19 | ASSTQGLTSPTQY
TRBJ2-7 | TRBV6-1 | ASSRDIKYEQY
TRBJ1-5 | TRBV20-1 | SAITGTKGFSNQPQH
TRBJ1-1 | TRBV12-3/TRBV12-4 | ASSYMNTEAF
TRBJ2-1 | TRBV9 | ASSVVGRGSYNEQF
TRBJ2-1 | TRBV5-1 | ASAVGTGYNEQF
TRBJ2-5 | TRBV11-2 | ASSRRGGGQETQY
TRBJ2-3 | TRBV12-3/TRBV12-4 | ASSTGTSGLAQY
TRBJ1-2 | TRBV4-3 | ASSQDRVSVGYT
TRBJ2-3 | TRBV25-1 | ASSETGARADTQY
TRBJ2-7 | TRBV7-8 | ASSLSGPIYEQY
TRBJ1-5 | TRBV20-1 | SARRGTQPQH
TRBJ2-3 | TRBV7-9 | ASSKRASGIPDTQY
TRBJ1-2 | TRBV14 | ASSQEIAGDGYT
TRBJ2-1 | TRBV12-3/TRBV12-4 | ASSLEMGAGGAYNEQF
TRBJ1-1 | TRBV6-1 | ASRTRGHGTEAF
TRBJ2-1 | TRBV14 | ASSLNYRRTNEQF
TRBJ1-2 | TRBV12-3/TRBV12-4 | ASSLAGTGSRGYT
TRBJ2-7 | TRBV6-2/TRBV6-3 | ASSYSRDIKYEQY
TRBJ2-1 | TRBV2 | ASNRPPHYNEQF
TRBJ1-1 | TRBV20-1 | SARTIRDDNTEAF
TRBJ2-7 | TRBV11-3 | ASSLRQVYEQY
TRBJ1-6 | TRBV20-1 | SAREQGWGNSPLH
TRBJ2-6 | TRBV20-1 | SARDRLAGANVLT
TRBJ2-7 | TRBV7-9 | ASSELGGLEQY
TRBJ2-2 | TRBV7-9 | ASTPTSPNTGELF
TRBJ2-2 | TRBV12-3/TRBV12-4 | ASRVGGSGKGGELF
TRBJ2-7 | TRBV12-3/TRBV12-4 | ASSSTGLARDYEQY
TRBJ1-1 | TRBV5-1 | ASSLTGKDTEAF
TRBJ2-7 | TRBV29-1 | SVQGDHEQY
TRBJ2-7 | TRBV5-5 | ASSLSFKQY
TRBJ2-3 | TRBV29-1 | SVEGELGKDTQY
TRBJ1-2 | TRBV29-1 | SVGGRDEGYT
TRBJ2-5 | TRBV5-1 | ASSQHEGTQY
TRBJ2-3 | TRBV27 | ASSVLAGGRDTQY
TRBJ2-7 | TRBV11-2 | ASSLYALKQY
TRBJ2-7 | TRBV4-1 | ASSRTANLHEQY
TRBJ1-2 | TRBV6-1 | ASTPRGGYYGYT
TRBJ1-1 | TRBV12-3/TRBV12-4 | ASSHRTRKNTEAF
TRBJ2-5 | TRBV24-1 | ATSDHGTWETQY
TRBJ2-2 | TRBV11-3 | ASSPPVKGGRTGELF
TRBJ2-1 | TRBV7-9 | ASSSPGATQLANEQF
TRBJ2-3 | TRBV20-1 | SASVGQGSGYTQY
TRBJ1-1 | TRBV7-6 | ASSPAVMNTEAF
TRBJ2-2 | TRBV10-3 | AIRTGNTGELF
TRBJ1-1 | TRBV5-6 | ASSLGPQNTEAF
TRBJ1-2 | TRBV12-3/TRBV12-4 | ASNPDRGRNYGYT
TRBJ2-7 | TRBV28 | ASSLLSNSGTYEQY
TRBJ2-1 | TRBV4-2 | ASSQGTQGAAAYNEQF
TRBJ1-2 | TRBV18 | ASSPGEFYGYT
TRBJ2-2 | TRBV5-1 | ASSLAASVGTGELF
TRBJ1-5 | TRBV29-1 | SVEVGGEGLSNQPQH
TRBJ2-1 | TRBV12-3/TRBV12-4 | ASSRTYEQF
TRBJ1-5 | TRBV29-1 | SVGNRDGNQPQH
TRBJ2-7 | TRBV5-6 | ASSLELVAGWSYEQY
TRBJ2-7 | TRBV6-2/TRBV6-3 | ASSGTGIIYEQY
TRBJ1-4 | TRBV7-2 | ASSLGRGEKLF
TRBJ1-5 | TRBV10-3 | AISDGWARGLWSNQPQH
TRBJ1-1 | TRBV18 | ASSLRDRGPNTEAF
TRBJ2-3 | TRBV4-3 | ASSQDPGGYTDTQY